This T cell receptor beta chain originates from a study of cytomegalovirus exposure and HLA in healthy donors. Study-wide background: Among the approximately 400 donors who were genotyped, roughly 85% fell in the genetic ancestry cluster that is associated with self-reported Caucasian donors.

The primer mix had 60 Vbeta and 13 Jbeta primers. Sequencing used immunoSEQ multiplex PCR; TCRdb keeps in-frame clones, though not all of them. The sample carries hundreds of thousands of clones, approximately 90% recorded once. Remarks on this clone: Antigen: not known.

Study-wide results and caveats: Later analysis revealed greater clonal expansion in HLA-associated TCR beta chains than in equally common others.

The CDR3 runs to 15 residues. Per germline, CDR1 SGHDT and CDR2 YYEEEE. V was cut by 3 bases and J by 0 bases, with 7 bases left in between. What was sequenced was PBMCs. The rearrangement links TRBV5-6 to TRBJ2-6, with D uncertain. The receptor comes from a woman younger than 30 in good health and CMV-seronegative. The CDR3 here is CASSSLSSGANVLTF. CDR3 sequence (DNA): TGTGCCAGCAGCTCCTTGAGCTCTGGGGCCAACGTCCTGACTTTC.